The 4 T cell receptor beta chains below all came from one sample that was sequenced in a study of blood T cell repertoires in COVID-19 (dated by TCRdb to about 2020). Libraries were built with the immunoSEQ multiplex PCR assay. The table was pulled from immuneACCESS by TCRdb, which kept in-frame rearrangements only. Such tables lose some clones; where checked, under half of the loss comes from unresolved V genes, and the rest has no known cause. For this sample there are around 310,000 clones; around 89% appear just once. Around 12% of the sample comes from the top ten. What was sequenced was peripheral blood. The source of these receptors is a woman aged 55-69 years with acute or convalescent COVID-19.

The table lists this clone with a few counts. The chain couples TRBV15 to TRBJ2-1; TRBD1 might be the D (6 bases). The CDR3 consists of 17 residues. The V gene lost 0 bases and the J gene lost 5 bases, with 17 bases spanning the gap. Germline CDR1 is LNHNV and CDR2 is YYDKDF (reference sequence). The CDR3 DNA is TGTGCCACCAGCAGAGAACAGGGCCCCACGATGAACAATGAGCAGTTCTTC. It specifies CATSREQGPTMNNEQFF.

This chain links TRBV7-3 with TRBJ2-3; TRBD2 matches 11 bases. CDR1 and CDR2 (germline): SGHTA, FQGTGA. The CDR3 totals 19 residues. V dropped 5 bases and J dropped 3; count of bases not matched to a gene: 16. CDR3 loop: CASSLLSPPSGGMTDTQYF. The CDR3 coding sequence is TGTGCCAGCAGCCTCCTATCCCCTCCTAGCGGGGGGATGACAGATACGCAGTATTTT. Variable domain in full (rest from reference TRBV7-3 and TRBJ2-3): GAGVSQTPSNKVTEKGKYVELRCDPISGHTALYWYRQSLGQGPEFLIYFQGTGAADDSGLPNDRFFAVRPEGSVSTLKIQRTERGDSAVYLCASSLLSPPSGGMTDTQYFGPGTRLTVL.

The chain uses TRBV28 and TRBJ2-7; D perhaps matches TRBD1 (6 bases). CDR3 length: 16 residues. Germline lookup yields CDR1 MDHEN and CDR2 SYDVKM. The ends were cut back, 6 bases at V and 0 bases at J, with 18 bases in the middle. This CDR3 is CASSDNSGTTSYEQYF. The CDR3 region has the DNA TGTGCCAGCAGCGACAATTCCGGGACAACCTCCTACGAGCAGTACTTC.

This chain connects TRBV15 to TRBJ1-5, with a possible D match to TRBD1 (5 bases). This CDR3 spans 16 amino acids. Germline V gives CDR1 LNHNV, CDR2 YYDKDF (reference sequence). The V and J ends lost 5 bases and 5 bases respectively, with 19 bases between them. The CDR3, as DNA: TGTGCCACCAGCTCAAGGGGTATAGGGAACCATCAGCCCCAGCATTTT. Translating it yields CATSSRGIGNHQPQHF.